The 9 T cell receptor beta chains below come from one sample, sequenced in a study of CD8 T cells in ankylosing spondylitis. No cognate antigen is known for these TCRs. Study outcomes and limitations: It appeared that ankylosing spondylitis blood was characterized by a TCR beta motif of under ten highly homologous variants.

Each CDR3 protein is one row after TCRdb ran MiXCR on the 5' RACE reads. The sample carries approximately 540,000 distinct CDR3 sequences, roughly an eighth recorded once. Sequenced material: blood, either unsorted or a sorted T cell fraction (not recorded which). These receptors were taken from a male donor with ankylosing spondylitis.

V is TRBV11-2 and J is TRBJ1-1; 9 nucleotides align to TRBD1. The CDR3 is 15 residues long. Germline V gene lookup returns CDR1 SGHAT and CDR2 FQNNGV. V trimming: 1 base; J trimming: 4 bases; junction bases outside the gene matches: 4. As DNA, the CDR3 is TGTGCCAGCAGCTTAGCGGGACAGGGAATCACTGAAGCTTTCTTT. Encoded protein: CASSLAGQGITEAFF.

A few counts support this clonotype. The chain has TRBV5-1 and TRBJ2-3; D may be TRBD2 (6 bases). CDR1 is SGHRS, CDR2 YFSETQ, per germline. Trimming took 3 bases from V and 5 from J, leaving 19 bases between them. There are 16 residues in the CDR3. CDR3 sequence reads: CASSYLTGTLEDTQYF. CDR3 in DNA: TGCGCCAGCAGCTATCTTACCGGGACTTTAGAAGATACGCAGTATTTT. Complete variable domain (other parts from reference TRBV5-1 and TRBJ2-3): KAGVTQTPRYLIKTRGQQVTLSCSPISGHRSVSWYQQTPGQGLQFLFEYFSETQRNKGNFPGRFSGRQFSNSRSEMNVSTLELGDSALYLCASSYLTGTLEDTQYFGPGTRLTVL.

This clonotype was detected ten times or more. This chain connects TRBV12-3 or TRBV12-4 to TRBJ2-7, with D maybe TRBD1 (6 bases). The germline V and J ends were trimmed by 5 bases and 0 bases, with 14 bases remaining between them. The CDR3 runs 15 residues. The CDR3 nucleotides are TGTGCCAGCAGTCCCGGGACACAGAGCTCCTACGAGCAGTACTTC. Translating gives CASSPGTQSSYEQYF.

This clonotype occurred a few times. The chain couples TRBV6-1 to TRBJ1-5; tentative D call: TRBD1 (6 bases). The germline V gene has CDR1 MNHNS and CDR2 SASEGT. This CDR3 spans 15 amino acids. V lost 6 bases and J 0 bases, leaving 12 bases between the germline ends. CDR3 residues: CASRPGTHSNQPQHF. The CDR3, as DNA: TGTGCCAGCAGGCCCGGGACACATAGCAATCAGCCCCAGCATTTT.

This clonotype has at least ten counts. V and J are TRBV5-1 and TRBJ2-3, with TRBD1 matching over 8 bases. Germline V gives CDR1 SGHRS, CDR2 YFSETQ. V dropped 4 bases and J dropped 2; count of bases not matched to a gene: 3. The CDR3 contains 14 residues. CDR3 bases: TGCGCCAGCAGCGTACAGGGGGACACAGATACGCAGTATTTT. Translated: CASSVQGDTDTQYF.

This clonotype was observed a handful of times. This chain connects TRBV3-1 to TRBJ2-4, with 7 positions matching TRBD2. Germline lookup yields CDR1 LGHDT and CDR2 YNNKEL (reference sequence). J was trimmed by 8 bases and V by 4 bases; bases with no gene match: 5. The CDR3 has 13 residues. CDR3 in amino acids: CASSRQGGDIQYF. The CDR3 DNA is TGTGCCAGCAGCCGTCAGGGAGGGGACATTCAGTACTTC. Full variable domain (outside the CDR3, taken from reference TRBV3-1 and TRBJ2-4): DTAVSQTPKYLVTQMGNDKSIKCEQNLGHDTMYWYKQDSKKFLKIMFSYNNKELIINETVPNRFSPKSPDKAHLNLHINSLELGDSAVYFCASSRQGGDIQYFGAGTRLSVL.

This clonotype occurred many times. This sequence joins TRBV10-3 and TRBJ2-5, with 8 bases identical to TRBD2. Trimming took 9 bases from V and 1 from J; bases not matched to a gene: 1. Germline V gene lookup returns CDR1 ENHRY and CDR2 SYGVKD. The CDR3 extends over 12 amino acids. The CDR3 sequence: CAIAGVQETQYF. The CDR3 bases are TGTGCCATAGCGGGAGTCCAAGAGACCCAGTACTTC.

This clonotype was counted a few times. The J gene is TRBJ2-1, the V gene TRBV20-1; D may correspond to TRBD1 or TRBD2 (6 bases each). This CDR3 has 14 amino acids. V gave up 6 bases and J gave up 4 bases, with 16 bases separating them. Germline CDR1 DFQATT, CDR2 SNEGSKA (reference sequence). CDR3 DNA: TGCAGTGCCACCCAATGGGGGGCTTACAATGAGCAGTTCTTC. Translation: CSATQWGAYNEQFF.

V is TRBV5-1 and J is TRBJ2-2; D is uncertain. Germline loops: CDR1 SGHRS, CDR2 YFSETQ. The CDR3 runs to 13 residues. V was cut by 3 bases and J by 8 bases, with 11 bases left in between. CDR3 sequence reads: CASSYVEGGELFF. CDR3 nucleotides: TGCGCCAGCAGCTACGTAGAAGGTGGGGAGCTGTTTTTT.